This T cell receptor (beta chain) emerged from a study of kidney transplant recipient with SARS-CoV-2 infection. MiXCR, applied by TCRdb to the reads, yields one record per CDR3 protein. The sample lists 200,000 to 250,000 distinct CDR3 sequences; 25% to 35% were seen once. A few counts support this clonotype. V was pared by 4 bases and J by 0 bases, with 11 bases between. CDR1 LNHDA and CDR2 SQIVND come from the germline V gene (reference sequence). The CDR3 loop spans 15 amino acids. This chain links TRBV19 with TRBJ2-3; D is perhaps TRBD1 or TRBD2 (5 bases each). This receptor was taken from a male patient aged 30 to 40 who had COVID-19 and was a kidney transplant recipient. The graft donor may have contributed some T cells. Sequences were derived from a blood sample, sampled at baseline and between days 110 and 120 from a kidney transplant recipient. The CDR3 reads CASSTRAGSTDTQYF. In DNA form, the CDR3 reads TGTGCCAGTAGTACGAGGGCAGGGAGCACAGATACGCAGTATTTT. The full variable domain, with the rest looked up from reference TRBV19 and TRBJ2-3, is DGGITQSPKYLFRKEGQNVTLSCEQNLNHDAMYWYRQDPGQGLRLIYYSQIVNDFQKGDIAEGYSVSREKKESFPLTVTSAQKNPTAFYLCASSTRAGSTDTQYFGPGTRLTVL.